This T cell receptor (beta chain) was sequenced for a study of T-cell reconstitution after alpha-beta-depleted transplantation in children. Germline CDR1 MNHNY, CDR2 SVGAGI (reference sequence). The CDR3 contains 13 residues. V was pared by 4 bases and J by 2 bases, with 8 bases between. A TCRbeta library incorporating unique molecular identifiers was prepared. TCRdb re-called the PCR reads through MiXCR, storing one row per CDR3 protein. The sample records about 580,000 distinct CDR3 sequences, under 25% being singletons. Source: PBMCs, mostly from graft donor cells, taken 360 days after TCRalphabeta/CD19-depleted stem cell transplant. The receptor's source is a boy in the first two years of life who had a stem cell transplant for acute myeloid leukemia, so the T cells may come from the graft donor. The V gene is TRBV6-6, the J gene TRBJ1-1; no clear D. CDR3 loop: CASSSVGNTEAFF. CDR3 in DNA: TGTGCCAGCAGTTCCGTTGGAAACACTGAAGCTTTCTTT.